This T cell receptor (beta chain) was identified in a study of Ad26.COV2.S vaccination and SARS-CoV-2 variants. Profiling relied on immunoSEQ multiplex PCR, and the TCRdb table lists in-frame clones only, not all of them. Here the sample spans around 140,000 clones, roughly 89% being singletons. In this sample, this clone turned up a few times. Its antigen is not identified. This CDR3 spans 15 amino acids. Trimming removed 0 bases from V and 5 bases from J, with 11 bases in between. Germline assignment: CDR1 SGHAT and CDR2 FQNNGV. Study results and caveats: Vaccine and placebo recipients had comparable breadth of non-spike TCRs. Spike-specific TCR breadth in vaccine recipients exceeded that seen in placebo recipients. Measurements of TCR breadth and depth may have given underestimates of the total T cell responses. After vaccination, substantial breadth of spike-specific CD8+ and CD4+ responses was reported.

The sequences come from peripheral blood, collected after recovery from COVID-19. The TCR originated in a human donor who had recovered from COVID-19. The rearrangement joins TRBV11-2 to TRBJ1-5; TRBD1 might be the D (5 bases). The CDR3 loop is CASSLDFRDHQPQHF. Here the CDR3 DNA reads TGTGCCAGCAGCTTAGATTTCAGGGATCATCAGCCCCAGCATTTT.